This T cell receptor beta chain was recovered during a study of control samples from healthy donors and cancer patients (dated by TCRdb to about 2020). CDR1 SGHTA and CDR2 FQGTGA were looked up in the germline V gene. The CDR3 spans 16 residues, from the cysteine through the phenylalanine. The entry retains the CDR3 DNA only, 48 bases that are in frame from base 1. V lost 2 bases and J lost 6 bases, and the count of bases not matched to a germline gene is 9. A remark on this clone: There is no known antigen for this receptor. Per-base qualities were not stored, and no clone one base away is much larger.

The library was obtained by the immunoSEQ multiplex PCR assay. Sourced from immuneACCESS, this table was stored by TCRdb with only in-frame sequences that have V and J called. A share of the clones is absent; for the studies checked, an unresolved V gene accounts for under half, and the remainder has no known explanation. The sample table holds 120,000 or so clones, of which roughly 87% were seen once. The ten most abundant clones make up more than 8% of the sample. This receptor chain uses TRBV7-3 and TRBJ2-2, and TRBD2 aligns with 7 junction nucleotides. The sequenced sample consisted of blood. The receptor's source is a man aged 40-55 years in good health. The DNA sequence is given as TGTGCCAGCAGCTTATCGGCGGGGGTAGGGCCCGGGGAGCTGTTTTTT. This gives the protein CASSLSAGVGPGELFF.